These 5 T cell receptor beta chains share one sample of origin, sequenced in a study of breast tumors, draining lymph nodes, adjacent tissues. TCRdb ran MiXCR on the multiplex PCR reads and lists one entry per CDR3 protein. The profile shows approximately 100,000 distinct CDR3 sequences, approximately 22% of them singletons. Samples came from axillary lymph nodes draining the breast cancer. Sequencing was performed on axillary lymph node tissue. The origin of the receptors is a female donor with breast cancer. Some clones in this sample may be carry-over from other donors' samples.

At least ten counts were recorded for this clonotype. This chain connects TRBV19 to TRBJ1-6; a possible D gene is TRBD1 (5 bases). CDR1 is LNHDA, CDR2 SQIVND, per germline (reference sequence). The CDR3 loop spans 15 amino acids. Trimming took 5 bases from V and 3 from J, leaving 11 bases between them. The CDR3 DNA sequence: TGTGCCAGTAGTTGGGGCCCGAACTATAATTCACCCCTCCACTTT. Translating gives CASSWGPNYNSPLHF.

This clonotype has a handful of counts. The V call is TRBV15, the J call TRBJ1-4; maybe TRBD1 (6 bases). From germline, CDR1 is LNHNV and CDR2 YYDKDF (reference sequence). Deletions cut 1 base from V and 8 bases from J, with 14 bases between. The CDR3 totals 15 residues. CDR3 bases: TGTGCCACCAGCAGAGGGTGGGGCCAGGGGGAAAAACTGTTTTTT. Residues: CATSRGWGQGEKLFF. Variable domain in full (rest from reference TRBV15 and TRBJ1-4): DAMVIQNPRYQVTQFGKPVTLSCSQTLNHNVMYWYQQKSSQAPKLLFHYYDKDFNNEADTPDNFQSRRPNTSFCFLDIRSPGLGDTAMYLCATSRGWGQGEKLFFGSGTQLSVL.

This clonotype was picked up a small number of times. A read error may be the cause here, since a much bigger clone is one base away. The chain has TRBV5-1 and TRBJ2-5; D is possibly TRBD2 (6 bases). The CDR3 extends over 14 amino acids. Germline CDR1 and CDR2: SGHRS and YFSETQ. CDR3 in amino acids: CASSVQRGGEAQYF. CDR3 nucleotides: TGCGCCAGCAGCGTACAGAGGGGAGGAGAGGCCCAGTACTTC.

As for this clonotype: A much larger clonotype is one base distant, so this may be a read error. This chain links TRBV7-9 with TRBJ1-4; D gene unclear. There are 17 residues in the CDR3. The germline V gene has CDR1 SEHNR and CDR2 FQNEAQ (reference sequence). The CDR3 nucleotides read TGTGCCAGCAGCCCATCAGGTGTCAGCTCTCCAAGTGAAGAACTGTTTTTT. Translation: CASSPSGVSSPSEELFF.

About this clonotype: This may be a read error: a much more frequent sequence differs by one nucleotide. The V gene is TRBV9, the J gene TRBJ1-3; no definite D call. CDR1 SGDLS and CDR2 YYNGEE come from the germline V gene. V was trimmed by 0 bases and J by 9 bases, leaving 10 bases between them. The CDR3 loop spans 13 amino acids. CDR3 loop: CASSVDGKSTIYF. CDR3 DNA sequence: TGTGCCAGCAGCGTAGATGGGAAAAGCACCATATATTTT. Full variable domain (rest looked up from reference TRBV9 and TRBJ1-3): DSGVTQTPKHLITATGQRVTLRCSPRSGDLSVYWYQQSLDQGLQFLIQYYNGEERAKGNILERFSAQQFPDLHSELNLSSLELGDSALYFCASSVDGKSTIYFGEGSWLTVV.